The clone carrying this TCR beta chain was counted once. Losses at the gene ends were 10 bases for V and 0 bases for J; bases not matched to a gene: 7. Germline loops: CDR1 SNHLY, CDR2 FYNNEI. This CDR3 region has 16 residues. The sample is drawn from a study of blood T cell repertoires in COVID-19. Assay: immunoSEQ multiplex PCR; the TCRdb copy retains only in-frame clones and omits some. The data hold some 290,000 clones, with around nine tenths observed a single time. The TCR sequence derives from a woman under 40 who had been exposed to COVID-19. The chain joins TRBV2 to TRBJ2-7, with TRBD2 identical over 15 bases. The sample was PBMCs or T cells enriched from blood (not recorded which). As DNA, the CDR3 is TGTGCCATCGTAGGACTAGCGGGGGGGTACTCCTACGAGCAGTACTTC. Encoded protein: CAIVGLAGGYSYEQYF.